This TCR beta chain was observed in a study of cytomegalovirus exposure and HLA in healthy donors. Whole-study findings and limits: According to the study, 160 or so TCR beta chains were cytomegalovirus-associated.

A note on this clone: The antigen is undetermined.

Vbeta (60) and Jbeta (13) primers were used in the PCR. Here immunoSEQ multiplex PCR was the method, and the copy in TCRdb shows in-frame clones only, minus some. The profile shows approximately 160,000 clones, 77% of them singletons. The CDR3 is 13 residues long. CDR1 and CDR2 (germline): SGHDT, YYEEEE. V lost 4 bases to trimming and J lost 19 bases; unmatched junction nucleotides: 14. The source is a woman between 25 and 40 years old in good health and CMV-seronegative. V gene TRBV5-6 combines with J gene TRBJ2-6, with 7 bases lining up with TRBD1. The sequenced material came from PBMCs. For the CDR3, the DNA is TGTGCCAGCAGCACCCGGGACAGACCTCAAAAAACTTTC. It specifies CASSTRDRPQKTF.